Listed below are T cell receptor beta chains from one sample, sequenced in a study of T-cell reconstitution after alpha-beta-depleted transplantation in children. A single record per CDR3 protein comes from TCRdb applying MiXCR to the PCR reads. Found here are around 700,000 distinct CDR3 sequences, roughly 13% of them singletons; the top ten hold 0.79%. The specimen was PBMCs, collected before TCRalphabeta/CD19-depleted stem cell transplant. These TCRs come from a girl aged 2 to 10 with congenital amegakaryocytic thrombocytopenia, due to receive a stem cell transplant. The CDR3 runs from the conserved cysteine through the conserved F or W. D genes are given only for firm matches. Size tells how often a clone was seen (once, few, many) or the class of an expanded clone, and some rows leave it out.

- TRBJ2-5 TRBV29-1 TRBD2 TGCAGCGTTGCAGGGGGCTCTGAGGAAGGACTAGCGGGAGTAGGAGAGACCCAGTACTTC CSVAGGSEEGLAGVGETQYF
many TRBJ2-7 TRBV5-1 - TGCGCCAGCAGCTCAACCCCTCTCAATGCGGAGCTTTCGCCAGTTTTC CASSSTPLNAELSPVF
many TRBJ2-7 TRBV28 TRBD2 TGTGCCAGCAGTTTAGGAGGACTAGCGGGATGGTACGAGCAGTACTTC CASSLGGLAGWYEQYF
many TRBJ2-1 TRBV12-3/TRBV12-4 - TGTGCCAGCAGTTCTCAGGCTAGGTGGGACAATGAGCAGTTCTTC CASSSQARWDNEQFF
- TRBJ2-7 TRBV20-1 TRBD1 TGCAGTGCTACTATAACCGGGACAGGGGGTTACGAGCAGTACTTC CSATITGTGGYEQYF
- TRBJ2-3 TRBV25-1 TRBD2 TGTGCCAGCAGTAATTGGACTAGCGGGAGGACAGATACGCAGTATTTT CASSNWTSGRTDTQYF
many TRBJ2-2 TRBV20-1 TRBD2 TGCAGTGCGAGACTAGCGGGAGATAACGGGGAGCTGTTTTTT CSARLAGDNGELFF
few TRBJ2-7 TRBV9 TRBD2 TGTGCCAGCAGCCCCGGACTAGCGAGATACTACGAGCAGTACTTC CASSPGLARYYEQYF
- TRBJ2-2 TRBV3-1 TRBD1 TGTGCCAGCAGCCAAGCCGGGACAGGGTCCGGGGAGCTGTTTTTT CASSQAGTGSGELFF
many TRBJ1-5 TRBV20-1 TRBD1 TGCAGTGCTACCCAGACAGGGTTCAATCAGCCCCAGCATTTT CSATQTGFNQPQHF
- TRBJ2-5 TRBV5-1 - TGCGCCAGCAGCGAATCTGGGATCCAAGAGACCCAGTACTTC CASSESGIQETQYF
once TRBJ2-7 TRBV7-2 - TGTGCCAGCAGCTTCACTAGCTCGAAAAGCTACGAGCAGTACTTC CASSFTSSKSYEQYF
few TRBJ1-2 TRBV7-8 - TGTGCCAGCAGCCCGAACAGGGCGGGAGGCTACACCTTC CASSPNRAGGYTF
- TRBJ2-1 TRBV15 - TGTGCCACCAGCAAGAGCGAAGATGAGCAGTTCTTC CATSKSEDEQFF
- TRBJ2-3 TRBV6-5 TRBD2 TGTGCCAGCAGTTATGGGACTAGCGGGAGCGATACGCAGTATTTT CASSYGTSGSDTQYF